One and the same sample provided the 8 T cell receptor beta chains below, sequenced in a study of blood T cell repertoires in COVID-19. Assay: immunoSEQ multiplex PCR; the TCRdb copy retains only in-frame clones and omits some. This table has more than 300,000 clones, 70% to 90% appearing once. Sequencing was carried out using PBMCs or T cells enriched from blood (not recorded which). The source of these receptors is a woman aged 18 to 35 who had recovered from COVID-19.

V usage is TRBV10-2 and J usage is TRBJ2-4, with D possibly being TRBD2 (6 bases). The CDR3 sequence is 11 residues long. The V gene's germline CDR1 is WSHSY and CDR2 SAAADI. Between the trimmed V and J ends, which lost 8 bases and 7 bases, there was a span of 9 bases. The CDR3: CASQGGNIQYF. CDR3 sequence (DNA): TGCGCCAGCCAGGGAGGTAACATTCAGTACTTC.

This chain connects TRBV5-1 to TRBJ2-2; D is uncertain. Trimming shortened V by 1 base and J by 5 bases, and 15 bases separated the two germline ends. CDR1 SGHRS and CDR2 YFSETQ come from the germline V gene. This CDR3 spans 16 amino acids. CDR3 DNA: TGCGCCAGCAGCTTGTCACAGCATAGTTGGACCGGGGAGCTGTTTTTT. Encoded protein: CASSLSQHSWTGELFF. Variable domain in full (rest from reference TRBV5-1 and TRBJ2-2): KAGVTQTPRYLIKTRGQQVTLSCSPISGHRSVSWYQQTPGQGLQFLFEYFSETQRNKGNFPGRFSGRQFSNSRSEMNVSTLELGDSALYLCASSLSQHSWTGELFFGEGSRLTVL.

The count of this clone is one. The chain couples TRBV19 to TRBJ1-1; weak D call: TRBD1 (6 bases). The CDR3 sequence is 14 residues long. CDR1 is LNHDA, CDR2 SQIVND, per germline (reference sequence). V was trimmed by 4 bases and J by 4 bases, leaving 13 bases between them. The chain's CDR3 is CASSTQGFGTEAFF. The DNA for the CDR3 is TGTGCCAGTAGTACCCAGGGGTTCGGCACTGAAGCTTTCTTT.

The table lists this clone with a few counts. This chain connects TRBV27 to TRBJ1-5; D might be TRBD1 (5 bases). Trimming took 2 bases from V and 3 from J, leaving 8 bases between them. Germline CDR1 reads MNHEY; CDR2 reads SMNVEV (reference sequence). The CDR3 length is 14 residues. The CDR3, as DNA: TGTGCCAGCAGTTTAACGGGACTCAATCAGCCCCAGCATTTT. This gives the protein CASSLTGLNQPQHF.

The chain has TRBV7-2 and TRBJ2-1; no clear D. V was pared by 3 bases and J by 6 bases, with 9 bases between. This CDR3 has 13 amino acids. Germline assignment: CDR1 SGHTA and CDR2 FQGNSA. CDR3 in DNA: TGTGCCAGCAGCTTTTTTGGCTCCAATGAGCAGTTCTTC. This translates into CASSFFGSNEQFF.

The rearrangement joins TRBV6-5 to TRBJ1-5; D perhaps matches TRBD1 (6 bases). CDR3 length: 15 amino acids. Germline V lookup: CDR1 MNHEY, CDR2 SVGAGI. Trimming removed 2 bases from V and 3 bases from J, with 11 bases in between. The CDR3 DNA reads as TGTGCCAGCAGTTACCGGGGGGCCGACAATCAGCCCCAGCATTTT. This sequence encodes CASSYRGADNQPQHF.

The sample holds one count of this clone. The rearrangement joins TRBV5-1 to TRBJ2-5; TRBD1 agrees at 7 bases. The CDR3 is 13 residues long. CDR1 and CDR2 from the germline V gene are SGHRS and YFSETQ. Germline trimming cut 5 bases from V and 4 bases from J; bases unmatched to any gene: 5. Written as DNA, the CDR3 is TGCGCCAGCAGTAAACAGGGGACAGAGACCCAGTACTTC. It specifies CASSKQGTETQYF.

V and J are TRBV7-3 and TRBJ2-1, with 13 bases aligning to TRBD2. There are 18 residues in the CDR3. Losses at the gene ends were 4 bases for V and 5 bases for J; bases not matched to a gene: 11. CDR1 and CDR2 (germline): SGHTA, FQGTGA. The CDR3 region is CASSSKTLGLAGDNEQFF. The CDR3 DNA is TGTGCCAGCAGCTCCAAAACTCTCGGACTAGCGGGGGACAATGAGCAGTTCTTC.